The 3 T cell receptor beta chains in this list originate from one sample, sequenced in a study of blood T cells in healthy people across ages. Using a J-beta primer mix together with a sample-barcoded 5' primer, a second PCR was run for roughly 6 to 12 cycles. TCRdb itself ran the 5' RACE reads through MiXCR, one entry per CDR3 protein. Of about 1.8 million distinct CDR3 sequences in the sample, roughly 52% were seen once. The sequenced sample was blood. All receptors come from a woman between 40 and 55 years old in good health.

The V and J genes are TRBV3-1 and TRBJ2-5, with TRBD2 matching over 9 bases. CDR3 length: 17 amino acids. Looked up from germline, CDR1 is LGHDT and CDR2 is YNNKEL (reference sequence). Trimming at V came to 4 bases and at J to 4 bases, leaving 13 bases not matched to a gene. The CDR3 sequence is CASSLFGLAGLGETQYF. For the CDR3, the DNA is TGTGCCAGCAGCCTATTCGGGCTAGCGGGGTTGGGAGAGACCCAGTACTTC.

This clonotype turned up a few times. The V gene is TRBV6-5, the J gene TRBJ2-6, with 9 positions matching TRBD1. This CDR3 contains 17 residues. Trimming took 5 bases from V and 4 from J; bases not matched to a gene: 9. Germline assignment: CDR1 MNHEY and CDR2 SVGAGI. The CDR3 coding sequence is TGTGCCAGCAGTACTAAGGACAGGGGAAAAGGGGCCAACGTCCTGACTTTC. This codes for CASSTKDRGKGANVLTF.

To note about this clonotype: At one of its ends the junction is not consistent with the germline gene, which may arise from a read error. This sequence joins TRBV14 and TRBJ1-2; TRBD1 matches 9 bases. The V gene's germline CDR1 is SGHDN and CDR2 FVKESK. The CDR3 is made up of 14 amino acids. In nucleotides, the CDR3 is TGTGCCAGCAGCCCGACAGGGGGAGGGAGTGGCTTCACCTTC. Translation: CASSPTGGGSGFTF.